What follows are 10 T cell receptor beta chains derived from one specimen sequenced in a study of T cells in Graves' hyperthyroidism and ophthalmopathy. TCR beta CDR3 sequences were amplified from RNA transcripts. Carried out on the TCR CDR3, a first-round RT-PCR used the HTBI primer set. TCRdb analysed the multiplex PCR reads with MiXCR anew, one entry per CDR3 protein. The table lists about 500,000 distinct CDR3 sequences, roughly 16% of them singletons, with about 29% in the top ten. Sequenced sample: blood. These receptors originate from a woman in her twenties or thirties with Graves' ophthalmopathy.

On this clonotype itself: It may be a read error: a sequence one base away is much more abundant. The chain couples TRBV20-1 to TRBJ2-3, with unresolved D. The CDR3 sequence is 14 residues long. CDR1 and CDR2 from the germline V gene are DFQATT and SNEGSKA (reference sequence). CDR3 coding DNA: TGCAGTGCTAAGACGATTCACGGCACAGATACGCGGTATTTT. Its protein product is CSAKTIHGTDTRYF.

The V and J genes are TRBV5-1 and TRBJ2-7, with D possibly TRBD1 on 5 matching bases. Germline V lookup: CDR1 SGHRS, CDR2 YFSETQ. This CDR3 region has 13 residues. V was trimmed by 4 bases and J by 5 bases, leaving 13 bases between them. CDR3 coding DNA: TGCGCCAGCAGCCTCCAAAAGGGGAACGAGCAGTACTTC. Translated: CASSLQKGNEQYF.

There are many counts of this clonotype. The chain employs TRBV5-1 and TRBJ1-5; D might be TRBD1 (6 bases). CDR1 and CDR2 from the germline V gene are SGHRS and YFSETQ. This CDR3 contains 13 residues. The ends were cut back, 4 bases at V and 8 bases at J, with 13 bases in the middle. CDR3 loop: CASSQGPGEPQHF. Here the CDR3 DNA reads TGCGCCAGCAGCCAGGGCCCAGGGGAGCCCCAGCATTTT.

This clonotype was seen more than once but under ten times. This chain links TRBV6-5 with TRBJ2-2; no firm D call. This CDR3 has 14 amino acids. The V end was cut by 1 base, the J end by 3 bases, with 6 bases between. Germline lookup yields CDR1 MNHEY and CDR2 SVGAGI. CDR3 amino acids: CASSYYKYTGELFF. Here the CDR3 DNA reads TGTGCCAGCAGTTACTACAAGTACACCGGGGAGCTGTTTTTT.

This clonotype was seen a handful of times. The chain is built from TRBV30 and TRBJ2-3, with TRBD1 matching over 7 bases. The DNA end lines up better with TRBJ1-5; the J call may be wrong. The germline V gene has CDR1 GTSNPN and CDR2 SVGIG (reference sequence). The CDR3 loop spans 14 amino acids. The chain's CDR3 is CAWGRDSDTDTQHF. Here the CDR3 DNA reads TGTGCCTGGGGCCGGGACAGTGACACAGATACGCAGCATTTT.

This clonotype came up many times. The rearrangement uses TRBV7-9 and TRBJ2-7; 9 positions agree with TRBD1. V shed 5 bases, J shed 1 base, and the junction held 12 bases outside the gene matches. CDR3 size: 17 residues. The germline gives CDR1 SEHNR, CDR2 FQNEAQ (reference sequence). As DNA, the CDR3 is TGTGCCAGCAGCAAAACTCCGGGACAGGGATTATCCTACGAGCAGTACTTC. Its protein product is CASSKTPGQGLSYEQYF.

The chain recombines TRBV6-2 or TRBV6-3 with TRBJ2-3; 8 nucleotides line up with TRBD2. CDR1 and CDR2 (germline): MNHEY, SVGEGT. The CDR3 covers 14 residues. With 8 bases clipped from V and 3 bases from J, the junction kept 7 bases outside the gene matches. The CDR3 bases are TGTGCCAGCGGAGGGACTAGTCGTACAGATACGCAGTATTTT. It yields the protein CASGGTSRTDTQYF.

This clonotype was seen a handful of times. The chain carries TRBV25-1 and TRBJ2-7; no definite D call. Germline CDR1 and CDR2: MGHDK and SYGVNS. The ends were cut back, 0 bases at V and 1 base at J, with 7 bases in the middle. The CDR3 extends over 14 amino acids. The CDR3 protein is CASSEYARSYEQYF. The CDR3 region has the DNA TGTGCCAGCAGTGAATATGCTCGGTCCTACGAGCAGTACTTC.

This chain links TRBV10-1 with TRBJ2-7, with D possibly matching TRBD1 (6 bases). CDR1 and CDR2 from the germline V gene are WNHNN and SYGVQD (reference sequence). V was clipped by 2 bases and J by 3 bases, with 11 bases between them. The CDR3 covers 14 residues. CDR3 DNA: TGCGCCAGCAGTGAGGGCGGACAGATCTACGAGCAGTACTTC. Amino acids: CASSEGGQIYEQYF.

This clonotype appeared a few times. The chain has TRBV6-1 and TRBJ1-5; no firm D call. The CDR3 has 13 amino acids. The germline gives CDR1 MNHNS, CDR2 SASEGT. V lost 10 bases to trimming and J lost 0 bases, with 10 bases between them. This chain's CDR3 is CAMSQFSNQPQHF. The DNA of the CDR3 is TGTGCCATGTCACAGTTTAGCAATCAGCCCCAGCATTTT.